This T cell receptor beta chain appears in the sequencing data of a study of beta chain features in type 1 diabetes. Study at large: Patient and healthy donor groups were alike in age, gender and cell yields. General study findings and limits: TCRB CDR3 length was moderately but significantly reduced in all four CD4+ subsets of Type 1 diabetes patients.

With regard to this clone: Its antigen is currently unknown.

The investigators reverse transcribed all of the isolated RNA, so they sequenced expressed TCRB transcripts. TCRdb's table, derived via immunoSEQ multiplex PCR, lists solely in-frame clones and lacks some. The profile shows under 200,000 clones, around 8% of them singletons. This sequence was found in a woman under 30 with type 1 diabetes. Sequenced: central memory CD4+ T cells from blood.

The CDR3 reads CASSPSGTYNEQFF. CDR3 sequence (DNA): TGTGCCAGCAGCCCTAGCGGGACTTACAATGAGCAGTTCTTC. This chain joins TRBV7-3 and TRBJ2-1, with 9 bases fitting TRBD2. Germline lookup yields CDR1 SGHTA and CDR2 FQGTGA. V trimming: 5 bases; J trimming: 4 bases; junction bases outside the gene matches: 3. The CDR3 contains 14 residues.